The 26 T cell receptor beta chains below come from one sample, sequenced in a study of CD8 T cells in Susac syndrome. cDNA came from 0.5 to 1 ug RNA primed by random hexamers. TCRdb independently ran MiXCR on the immunoSEQ multiplex PCR reads; one entry per CDR3 protein. The sample contains about 200,000 distinct CDR3 sequences, approximately 93% of which appear only once. Sequences were obtained from CD4+ T cells from PBMCs. The receptors here all came from a human donor in good health.

V usage is TRBV7-9 and J usage is TRBJ2-1; the match to TRBD2 covers 10 bases. The CDR3 runs 16 residues. The germline V gene encodes CDR1 SEHNR and CDR2 FQNEAQ (reference sequence). The junction had 10 bases not matched to a gene; V was cut back by 5 bases and J by 6 bases. The DNA of the CDR3 is TGTGCCAGCAGCCATTTAGGGAGCGGGGGGGCCAATGAGCAGTTCTTC. Translation: CASSHLGSGGANEQFF.

This clonotype appeared a single time. J is TRBJ2-3 and V is TRBV20-1, with 11 nucleotides matching TRBD2. Trimming at V came to 3 bases and at J to 5 bases, leaving 4 bases not matched to a gene. Germline V gene sequence: CDR1 DFQATT, CDR2 SNEGSKA (reference sequence). This CDR3 contains 14 residues. CDR3 region: CSASGLAGRDTQYF. For the CDR3, the DNA is TGCAGTGCTAGTGGACTAGCGGGCAGAGATACGCAGTATTTT.

The chain uses TRBV5-6 and TRBJ1-1; 11 bases match TRBD1. The CDR3 consists of 15 residues. Germline CDR1 SGHDT, CDR2 YYEEEE. With V trimmed by 4 bases and J by 3 bases, 5 bases remained unmatched. CDR3 DNA: TGTGCCAGCAGCAGGACAGGGGGCGTGGACACTGAAGCTTTCTTT. It specifies CASSRTGGVDTEAFF.

The chain employs TRBV7-9 and TRBJ2-7; 7 nucleotides agree with TRBD1. The CDR3 is 15 residues long. Unmatched junction bases numbered 5, after V lost 1 base and J lost 2 bases. The germline V gene encodes CDR1 SEHNR and CDR2 FQNEAQ (reference sequence). The CDR3 DNA is TGTGCCAGCAGCTTAGACTCAGGGGGTACCTACGAGCAGTACTTC. This translates into CASSLDSGGTYEQYF.

This clonotype was picked up one time. CDR3 bases: TGTGCCAGCATACCCCCGGGGGGCCTCTACAATGAGCAGTTCTTC. Its protein product is CASIPPGGLYNEQFF. The chain has TRBV6-5 and TRBJ2-1, with D possibly matching TRBD2 (7 bases). The V gene lost 7 bases and the J gene lost 3 bases, with 16 bases spanning the gap. Germline lookup yields CDR1 MNHEY and CDR2 SVGAGI. The CDR3 is made up of 15 amino acids.

In its sample, this clonotype was seen once. The rearrangement uses TRBV5-6 and TRBJ2-1; TRBD2 might be the D (6 bases). Germline CDR1 and CDR2: SGHDT and YYEEEE. CDR3 size: 15 residues. V was clipped by 0 bases and J by 5 bases, with 12 bases between them. CDR3 in DNA: TGTGCCAGCAGCTTGGCGGGGGTGGCGGACAATGAGCAGTTCTTC. Translating it yields CASSLAGVADNEQFF.

This clonotype was found once. The chain joins TRBV28 to TRBJ2-5, with 8 positions matching TRBD2. The CDR3 loop spans 13 amino acids. Looked up from germline, CDR1 is MDHEN and CDR2 is SYDVKM. V was clipped by 8 bases and J by 4 bases; unmatched bases: 6. CDR3 nucleotides: TGTGCCAGCGTCGCGGGGGGCCCAGAGACCCAGTACTTC. Protein product: CASVAGGPETQYF.

This clonotype has a handful of counts. The chain is built from TRBV15 and TRBJ2-7; D gene ambiguous. Trimming removed 3 bases at V and 2 bases at J, with 8 bases between. Per germline, CDR1 LNHNV and CDR2 YYDKDF (reference sequence). The length of the CDR3 is 13 residues. As DNA, the CDR3 is TGTGCCACCAGCAGGGACGGAACCTACGAGCAGTACGTC. Encoded protein: CATSRDGTYEQYV.

In its sample, this clonotype was seen once. The V gene is TRBV12-3 or TRBV12-4, the J gene TRBJ1-1; 7 nucleotides align to TRBD1. The CDR3 has 14 residues. The V gene end was trimmed by 5 bases and the J gene end by 4 bases; junction bases not matched to a gene: 7. The CDR3 region is CASSPQGGPTEAFF. CDR3 in DNA: TGTGCCAGCAGTCCCCAGGGGGGACCCACTGAAGCTTTCTTT.

The gene calls are TRBV5-1 and TRBJ2-1; D possibly corresponds to TRBD2 (6 bases). V was cut by 0 bases and J by 6 bases, with 16 bases left in between. Germline loops: CDR1 SGHRS, CDR2 YFSETQ. This CDR3 is 16 amino acids long. CDR3 DNA: TGCGCCAGCAGCTTGGATATCGGGAGCACATCCAATGAGCAGTTCTTC. Amino acid sequence: CASSLDIGSTSNEQFF.

V and J are TRBV20-1 and TRBJ1-5; the match to TRBD1 covers 9 bases. Germline lookup yields CDR1 DFQATT and CDR2 SNEGSKA (reference sequence). J gave up 5 bases and V 1 base, and 12 bases lay outside the gene matches. CDR3 length: 17 amino acids. The CDR3 protein is CSARGPFTGGDDQPQHF. In DNA, the CDR3 is TGCAGTGCTAGAGGGCCCTTCACAGGGGGCGACGATCAGCCCCAGCATTTT.

The gene calls are TRBV28 and TRBJ2-2, with 9 bases lining up with TRBD2. This CDR3 contains 15 residues. With V trimmed by 2 bases and J by 6 bases, 4 bases remained unmatched. Germline V gene sequence: CDR1 MDHEN, CDR2 SYDVKM. Here the CDR3 DNA reads TGTGCCAGCAGTTTACTGACTAGCGGTGCCGGGGAGCTGTTTTTT. It yields the protein CASSLLTSGAGELFF.

This rearrangement joins TRBV23-1 to TRBJ1-2; TRBD1 might be the D (5 bases). Being an ORF, TRBV23-1 has a function that is uncertain. V was trimmed by 4 bases and J by 4 bases, leaving 13 bases between them. There are 14 residues in the CDR3. The CDR3 spells CASSLKGKAYGYTF. The CDR3 DNA follows: TGCGCCAGCAGTCTGAAGGGGAAAGCCTATGGCTACACCTTC.

The V call is TRBV27, the J call TRBJ2-5; TRBD2 agrees at 12 bases. Germline V gene sequence: CDR1 MNHEY, CDR2 SMNVEV (reference sequence). V lost 7 bases to trimming and J lost 5 bases; unmatched junction nucleotides: 11. The CDR3 covers 16 residues. CDR3 sequence reads: CASKFNLAGGPETQYF. As DNA, the CDR3 is TGTGCCAGCAAATTCAATCTAGCGGGGGGGCCGGAGACCCAGTACTTC.

The chain combines TRBV19 with TRBJ2-7; TRBD1 or TRBD2 may be the D gene (5 bases each). The CDR3 contains 13 residues. V was pared by 5 bases and J by 3 bases, with 11 bases between. Germline V CDR1 and CDR2: LNHDA, SQIVND (reference sequence). CDR3 in DNA: TGTGCCAGTAGTCCCGGGACCCGCTACGAGCAGTACTTC. Amino acid sequence: CASSPGTRYEQYF.

The V call is TRBV7-9, the J call TRBJ1-1, with a weak D call TRBD1 (5 bases). Trimming removed 7 bases at V and 3 bases at J, with 18 bases between. Germline lookup yields CDR1 SEHNR and CDR2 FQNEAQ (reference sequence). This CDR3 has 15 amino acids. The CDR3, as DNA: TGTGCCAGCAACTACGAGGGGTCCACGTACACTGAAGCTTTCTTT. The encoded protein is CASNYEGSTYTEAFF. Full variable domain (missing parts from reference TRBV7-9 and TRBJ1-1): DTGVSQNPRHKITKRGQNVTFRCDPISEHNRLYWYRQTLGQGPEFLTYFQNEAQLEKSRLLSDRFSAERPKGSFSTLEIQRTEQGDSAMYLCASNYEGSTYTEAFFGQGTRLTVV.

The chain has TRBV5-6 and TRBJ1-2; D gene uncertain. The germline V gene encodes CDR1 SGHDT and CDR2 YYEEEE. This CDR3 spans 12 amino acids. Between the trimmed V and J ends, which lost 5 bases and 3 bases, there was a span of 8 bases. The CDR3 DNA reads TGTGCCAGCAGTACAGCAGACTATGGCTACACCTTC. Translated, it gives CASSTADYGYTF.

The rearrangement links TRBV2 to TRBJ2-2; D possibly corresponds to TRBD1 (6 bases). The V and J ends lost 5 bases and 5 bases respectively, with 12 bases between them. The germline V gene has CDR1 SNHLY and CDR2 FYNNEI. This CDR3 comprises 14 residues. Written as DNA, the CDR3 is TGTGCCAGCAGTCCCGGACAGAAAACCGGGGAGCTGTTTTTT. Its translation is CASSPGQKTGELFF.

V is TRBV28 and J is TRBJ1-5; TRBD1 matches 7 bases. The germline V gene has CDR1 MDHEN and CDR2 SYDVKM. This CDR3 comprises 15 residues. Trimming took 5 bases from V and 5 from J; bases not matched to a gene: 9. CDR3 coding DNA: TGTGCCAGCAGTGGGACAGAACGAACCCATCAGCCCCAGCATTTT. It is translated as CASSGTERTHQPQHF.

This rearrangement joins TRBV15 to TRBJ2-2; D not certain. Between the trimmed V and J ends, which lost 1 base and 6 bases, there was a span of 9 bases. Germline-derived CDR1 and CDR2 are LNHNV and YYDKDF (reference sequence). The CDR3 covers 14 residues. Here the CDR3 DNA reads TGTGCCACCAGCAGAGGGGGATTCGCCGGGGAGCTGTTTTTT. It codes for CATSRGGFAGELFF.

V and J are TRBV5-4 and TRBJ2-7; possibly TRBD1 for D (5 bases). The CDR3 is 14 residues long. V was clipped by 5 bases and J by 2 bases, with 14 bases between them. Germline V gene sequence: CDR1 SGHNT, CDR2 YYREEE (reference sequence). DNA of the CDR3: TGTGCCAGCAGGGAAGGTCAAGGGGCCTACGAGCAGTACTTC. Encoded protein: CASREGQGAYEQYF.

V and J are TRBV29-1 and TRBJ2-5; 13 bases are shared with TRBD2. The V gene's germline CDR1 is SQVTM and CDR2 ANQGSEA. The ends lost 7 bases at V and 5 bases at J; junction bases unmatched: 1. This CDR3 is built from 12 residues. CDR3 DNA sequence: TGCAGCGGGACTAGCGGGAGCGAGACCCAGTACTTC. The encoded protein is CSGTSGSETQYF.

The chain recombines TRBV24-1 with TRBJ2-5; D unresolved. The germline V and J ends were trimmed by 6 bases and 5 bases, with 6 bases remaining between them. This CDR3 is 11 amino acids long. CDR1 KGHDR and CDR2 SFDVKD come from the germline V gene. The CDR3 here is CATSFRETQYF. The DNA of the CDR3 is TGTGCCACCAGTTTCCGGGAGACCCAGTACTTC.

The CDR3 is CASSSPGQITDTQYF. The CDR3 DNA reads TGTGCCAGCAGTTCACCGGGACAGATCACAGATACGCAGTATTTT. The genes are TRBV7-9 and TRBJ2-3; TRBD1 matches at 7 bases. From germline, CDR1 is SEHNR and CDR2 FQNEAQ (reference sequence). Trimming removed 6 bases from V and 2 bases from J; junction bases left unmatched: 8. The CDR3 is 15 residues long. The full variable domain, rest sourced from reference TRBV7-9 and TRBJ2-3, is DTGVSQNPRHKITKRGQNVTFRCDPISEHNRLYWYRQTLGQGPEFLTYFQNEAQLEKSRLLSDRFSAERPKGSFSTLEIQRTEQGDSAMYLCASSSPGQITDTQYFGPGTRLTVL.

This rearrangement joins TRBV7-9 to TRBJ2-3, with D unresolved. The CDR3 is made up of 11 amino acids. Germline assignment: CDR1 SEHNR and CDR2 FQNEAQ (reference sequence). V lost 11 bases to trimming and J lost 3 bases, with 9 bases between them. The CDR3 coding sequence is TGTGCCCTTGAGGATACAGATACGCAGTATTTT. Its translation is CALEDTDTQYF.

The chain is built from TRBV3-1 and TRBJ1-6, with D uncertain. The V gene lost 4 bases and the J gene lost 8 bases, with 15 bases spanning the gap. The CDR3 has 15 residues. Germline loops: CDR1 LGHDT, CDR2 YNNKEL (reference sequence). The DNA of the CDR3 is TGTGCCAGCAGCCCCGACATCTCGGGGTATTCACCCCTCCACTTT. Translating gives CASSPDISGYSPLHF.